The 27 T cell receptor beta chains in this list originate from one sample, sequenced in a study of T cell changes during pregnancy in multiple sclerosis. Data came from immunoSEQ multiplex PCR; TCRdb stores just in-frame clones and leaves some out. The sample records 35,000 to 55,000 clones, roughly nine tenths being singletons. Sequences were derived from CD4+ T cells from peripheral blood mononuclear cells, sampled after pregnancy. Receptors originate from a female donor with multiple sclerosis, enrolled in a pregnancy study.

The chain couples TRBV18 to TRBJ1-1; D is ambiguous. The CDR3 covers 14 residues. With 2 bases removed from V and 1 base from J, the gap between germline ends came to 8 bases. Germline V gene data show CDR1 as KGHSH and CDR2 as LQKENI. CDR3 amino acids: CASSPGRGNTEAFF. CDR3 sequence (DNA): TGTGCCAGCTCACCAGGACGGGGGAACACTGAAGCTTTCTTT.

The chain's CDR3 is CAWSRDGSRGYEQYF. As DNA, the CDR3 is TGTGCCTGGAGTAGAGACGGCAGTCGGGGCTACGAGCAGTACTTC. This rearrangement joins TRBV30 to TRBJ2-7, with a weak D call TRBD2 (5 bases). Germline CDR1 GTSNPN, CDR2 SVGIG (reference sequence). V was pared by 2 bases and J by 3 bases, with 17 bases between. The length of the CDR3 is 15 residues.

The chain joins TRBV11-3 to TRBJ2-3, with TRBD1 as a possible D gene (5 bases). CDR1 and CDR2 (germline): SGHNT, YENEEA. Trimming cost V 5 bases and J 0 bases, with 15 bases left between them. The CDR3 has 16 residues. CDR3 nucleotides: TGTGCCAGCAGCACGTCAGGGTCACCTAGCACAGATACGCAGTATTTT. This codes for CASSTSGSPSTDTQYF.

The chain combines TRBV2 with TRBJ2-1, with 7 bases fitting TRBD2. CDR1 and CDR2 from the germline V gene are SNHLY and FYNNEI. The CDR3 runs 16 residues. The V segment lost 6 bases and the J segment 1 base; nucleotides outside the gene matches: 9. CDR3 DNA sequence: TGTGCCAGCAGGAGGGAGGGAGGGCCATCCTACAATGAGCAGTTCTTC. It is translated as CASRREGGPSYNEQFF.

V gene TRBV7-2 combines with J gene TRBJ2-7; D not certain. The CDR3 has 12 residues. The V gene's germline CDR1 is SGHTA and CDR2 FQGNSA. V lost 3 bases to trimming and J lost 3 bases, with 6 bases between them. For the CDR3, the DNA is TGTGCCAGCAGCTTCTCCAGCTACGAGCAGTACTTC. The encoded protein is CASSFSSYEQYF.

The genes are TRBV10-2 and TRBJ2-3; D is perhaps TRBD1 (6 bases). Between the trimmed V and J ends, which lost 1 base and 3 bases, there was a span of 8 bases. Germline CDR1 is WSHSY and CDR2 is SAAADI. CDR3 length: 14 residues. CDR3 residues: CASSEFRGTDTQYF. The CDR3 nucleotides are TGCGCCAGCAGTGAGTTCAGGGGAACAGATACGCAGTATTTT.

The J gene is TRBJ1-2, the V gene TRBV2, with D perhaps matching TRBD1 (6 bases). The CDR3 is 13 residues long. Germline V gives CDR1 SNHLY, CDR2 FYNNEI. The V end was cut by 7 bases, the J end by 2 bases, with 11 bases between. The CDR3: CASIMTGNYGYTF. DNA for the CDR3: TGTGCCAGCATCATGACAGGAAACTATGGCTACACCTTC.

The CDR3 reads CASSIDVPGIQPQHF. The CDR3 DNA sequence: TGTGCCAGCAGCATAGACGTTCCAGGTATTCAGCCCCAGCATTTT. The rearrangement joins TRBV7-2 to TRBJ1-5; D gene uncertain. There are 15 residues in the CDR3. Deletions cut 5 bases from V and 6 bases from J, with 17 bases between. Germline assignment: CDR1 SGHTA and CDR2 FQGNSA.

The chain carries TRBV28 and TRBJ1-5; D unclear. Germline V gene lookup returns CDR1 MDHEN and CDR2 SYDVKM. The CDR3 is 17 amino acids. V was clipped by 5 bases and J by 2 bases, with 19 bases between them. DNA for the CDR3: TGTGCCAGCAGTCCAACCCTGGGCGCTGTAGGCAATCAGCCCCAGCATTTT. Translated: CASSPTLGAVGNQPQHF.

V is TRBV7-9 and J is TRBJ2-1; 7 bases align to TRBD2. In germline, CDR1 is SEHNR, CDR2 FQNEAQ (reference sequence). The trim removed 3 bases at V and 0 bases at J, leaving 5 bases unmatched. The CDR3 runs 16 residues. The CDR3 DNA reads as TGTGCCAGCAGCTTGGGCGGGAGTCACTCCTACAATGAGCAGTTCTTC. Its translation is CASSLGGSHSYNEQFF.

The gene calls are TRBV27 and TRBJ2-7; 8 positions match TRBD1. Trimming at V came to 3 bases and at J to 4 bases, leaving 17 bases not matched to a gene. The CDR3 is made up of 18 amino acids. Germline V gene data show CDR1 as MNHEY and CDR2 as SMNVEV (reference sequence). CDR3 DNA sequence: TGTGCCAGCAGTTTTTCCCGGGACAGGAAATCGGAATGGTACGAGCAGTACTTC. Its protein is CASSFSRDRKSEWYEQYF.

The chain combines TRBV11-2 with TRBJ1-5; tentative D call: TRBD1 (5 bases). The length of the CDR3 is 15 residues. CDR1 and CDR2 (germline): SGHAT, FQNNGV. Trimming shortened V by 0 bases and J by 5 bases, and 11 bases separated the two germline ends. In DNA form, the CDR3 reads TGTGCCAGCAGCTTAGAACCCCGGGGGGATCAGCCCCAGCATTTT. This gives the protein CASSLEPRGDQPQHF.

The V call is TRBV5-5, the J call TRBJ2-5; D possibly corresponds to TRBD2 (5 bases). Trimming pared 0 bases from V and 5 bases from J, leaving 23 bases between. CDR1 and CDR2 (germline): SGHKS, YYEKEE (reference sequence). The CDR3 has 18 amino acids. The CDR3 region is CASSLAVEAGLGRETQYF. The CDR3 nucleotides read TGTGCCAGCAGCTTGGCGGTGGAGGCGGGCTTAGGCCGGGAGACCCAGTACTTC. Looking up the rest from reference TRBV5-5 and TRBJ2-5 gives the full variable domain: DAGVTQSPTHLIKTRGQQVTLRCSPISGHKSVSWYQQVLGQGPQFIFQYYEKEERGRGNFPDRFSARQFPNYSSELNVNALLLGDSALYLCASSLAVEAGLGRETQYFGPGTRLLVL.

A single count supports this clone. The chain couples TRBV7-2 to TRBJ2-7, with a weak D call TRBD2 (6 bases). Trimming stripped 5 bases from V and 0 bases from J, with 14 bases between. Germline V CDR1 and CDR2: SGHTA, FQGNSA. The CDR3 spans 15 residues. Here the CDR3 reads CASSESGESSYEQYF. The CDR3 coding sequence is TGTGCCAGCAGCGAGTCGGGGGAAAGCTCCTACGAGCAGTACTTC.

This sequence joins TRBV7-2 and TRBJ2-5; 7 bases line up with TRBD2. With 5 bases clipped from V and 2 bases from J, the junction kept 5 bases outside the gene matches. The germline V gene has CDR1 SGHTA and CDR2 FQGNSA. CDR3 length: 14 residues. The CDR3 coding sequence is TGTGCCAGCAGCGGAGGGGACTATCAAGAGACCCAGTACTTC. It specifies CASSGGDYQETQYF. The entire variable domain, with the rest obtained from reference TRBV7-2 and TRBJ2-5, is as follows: GAGVSQSPSNKVTEKGKDVELRCDPISGHTALYWYRQSLGQGLEFLIYFQGNSAPDKSGLPSDRFSAERTGGSVSTLTIQRTQQEDSAVYLCASSGGDYQETQYFGPGTRLLVL.

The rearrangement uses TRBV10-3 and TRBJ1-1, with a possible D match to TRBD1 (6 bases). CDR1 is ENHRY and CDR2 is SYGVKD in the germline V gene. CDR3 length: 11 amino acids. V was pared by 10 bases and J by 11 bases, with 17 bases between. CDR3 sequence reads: CATRDILEAFF. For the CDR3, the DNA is TGTGCCACCCGGGACATCCTTGAGGCTTTCTTT.

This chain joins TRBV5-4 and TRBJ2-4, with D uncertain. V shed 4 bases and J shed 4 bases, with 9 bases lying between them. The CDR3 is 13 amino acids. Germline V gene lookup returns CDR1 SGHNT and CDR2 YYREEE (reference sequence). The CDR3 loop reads CASSQSRKNIQYF. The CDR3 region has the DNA TGTGCCAGCAGCCAATCTCGGAAAAACATTCAGTACTTC.

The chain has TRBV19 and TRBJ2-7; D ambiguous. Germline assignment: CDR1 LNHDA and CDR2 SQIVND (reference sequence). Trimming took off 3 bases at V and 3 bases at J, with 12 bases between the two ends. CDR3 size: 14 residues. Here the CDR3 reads CASSISGPNYEQYF. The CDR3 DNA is TGTGCCAGTAGTATTAGTGGGCCGAACTACGAGCAGTACTTC.

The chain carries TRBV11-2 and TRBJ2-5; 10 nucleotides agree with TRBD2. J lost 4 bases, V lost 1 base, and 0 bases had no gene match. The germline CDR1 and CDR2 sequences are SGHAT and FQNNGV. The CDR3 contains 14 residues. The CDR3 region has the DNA TGTGCCAGCAGCTTAGGACTAGCGGGAGAGACCCAGTACTTC. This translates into CASSLGLAGETQYF.

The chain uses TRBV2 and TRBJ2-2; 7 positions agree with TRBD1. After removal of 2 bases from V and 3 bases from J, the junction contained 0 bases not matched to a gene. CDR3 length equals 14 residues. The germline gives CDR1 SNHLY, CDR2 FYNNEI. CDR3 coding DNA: TGTGCCAGCAGTGAACAGGGGGACACCGGGGAGCTGTTTTTT. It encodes CASSEQGDTGELFF.

CDR3 amino acids: CASSLAPSGSNTGELFF. DNA of the CDR3: TGTGCCAGCAGCTTAGCCCCTAGCGGGAGTAATACCGGGGAGCTGTTTTTT. This rearrangement joins TRBV7-3 to TRBJ2-2, with 10 bases lining up with TRBD2. J lost 5 bases, V lost 2 bases, and 8 bases had no gene match. The CDR3 extends over 17 amino acids. Per germline, CDR1 SGHTA and CDR2 FQGTGA.

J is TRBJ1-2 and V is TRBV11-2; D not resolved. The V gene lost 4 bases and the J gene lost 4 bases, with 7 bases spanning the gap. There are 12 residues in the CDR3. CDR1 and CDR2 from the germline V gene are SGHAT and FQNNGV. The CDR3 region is CASSSLSYGYTF. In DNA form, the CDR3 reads TGTGCCAGCAGCTCCCTTAGCTATGGCTACACCTTC.

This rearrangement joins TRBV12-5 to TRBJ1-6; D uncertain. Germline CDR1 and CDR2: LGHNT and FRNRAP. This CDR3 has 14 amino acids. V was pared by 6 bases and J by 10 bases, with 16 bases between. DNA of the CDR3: TGTGCTAGTGGCTGGGGAGTGGGCTGGTCACCCCTCCACTTT. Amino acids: CASGWGVGWSPLHF.

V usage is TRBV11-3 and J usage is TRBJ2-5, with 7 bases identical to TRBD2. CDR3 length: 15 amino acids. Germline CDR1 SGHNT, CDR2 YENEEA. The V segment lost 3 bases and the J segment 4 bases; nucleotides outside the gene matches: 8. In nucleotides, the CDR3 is TGTGCCAGCAGCTTTGGGCTAGCGGACCTAGAGACCCAGTACTTC. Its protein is CASSFGLADLETQYF.

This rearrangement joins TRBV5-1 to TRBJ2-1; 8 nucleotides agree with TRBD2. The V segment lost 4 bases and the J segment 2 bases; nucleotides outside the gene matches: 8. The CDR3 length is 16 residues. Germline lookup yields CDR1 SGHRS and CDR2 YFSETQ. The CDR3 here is CASSATSGKAYNEQFF. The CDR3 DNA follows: TGCGCCAGCAGCGCTACTAGCGGAAAGGCCTACAATGAGCAGTTCTTC.

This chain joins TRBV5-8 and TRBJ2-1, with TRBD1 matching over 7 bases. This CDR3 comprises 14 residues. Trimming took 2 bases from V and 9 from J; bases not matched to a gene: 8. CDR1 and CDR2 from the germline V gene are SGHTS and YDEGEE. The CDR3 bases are TGTGCCAGCAGCTTAATGACAGGGAGCCTTGAGCAGTTCTTC. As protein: CASSLMTGSLEQFF.

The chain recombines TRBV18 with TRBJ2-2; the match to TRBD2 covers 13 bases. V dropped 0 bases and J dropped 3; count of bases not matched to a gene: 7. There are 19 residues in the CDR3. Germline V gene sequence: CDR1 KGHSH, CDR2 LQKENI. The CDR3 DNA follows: TGTGCCAGCTCACCACCAACTAGCGGGAGGGCCCTGGACACCGGGGAGCTGTTTTTT. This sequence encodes CASSPPTSGRALDTGELFF.